Below are 14 T cell receptor beta chains sequenced from a single sample in a study of glioma-infiltrating T cells. Amplification of TCR alpha and beta CDR3 regions from RNA used iRepertoire nested multiplex PCR. From the multiplex PCR reads, TCRdb called clonotypes with MiXCR, one entry per CDR3 protein. The sample holds approximately 110,000 distinct CDR3 sequences, more than 20% seen once. Sequenced sample: glioma tissue, nonneoplastic brain tissue, or PBMCs (not recorded which). The receptors were sampled from a human donor with low-grade glioma or glioblastoma, undergoing nonglioma brain surgery, or in good health (not recorded which).

This clonotype has a handful of counts. Given a much more abundant clone one base away, this may be a read error. The chain carries TRBV6-1 and TRBJ2-3; tentatively, D is TRBD2 (6 bases). Trimming removed 7 bases from V and 3 bases from J, with 11 bases in between. Germline V gene lookup returns CDR1 MNHNS and CDR2 SASEGT. CDR3 length: 13 amino acids. The CDR3 here is CASNMEGTDTQYF. DNA for the CDR3: TGTGCCAGCAACATGGAGGGGACAGATACGCAGTATTTT.

This clonotype was observed at least ten times. The chain combines TRBV2 with TRBJ2-7; 10 bases are shared with TRBD1. There are 15 residues in the CDR3. V lost 5 bases and J lost 5; bases outside the gene matches: 9. The V gene's germline CDR1 is SNHLY and CDR2 FYNNEI. The CDR3 region has the DNA TGTGCCAGCAGTCCCCCGGGACAGGGGTTGCACGAGCAGTACTTC. Protein product: CASSPPGQGLHEQYF.

CDR3 nucleotide sequence: TGTGCCAGCTCCCGCGACAGCGACACTGAAGCTTTCTTT. This encodes CASSRDSDTEAFF. This sequence joins TRBV18 and TRBJ1-1, with D tentatively TRBD1 (5 bases). V lost 6 bases and J lost 3, with 11 bases in between. Germline-derived CDR1 and CDR2 are KGHSH and LQKENI. This CDR3 region has 13 residues. Together with reference TRBV18 and TRBJ1-1, the CDR3 gives the full variable domain: NAGVMQNPRHLVRRRGQEARLRCSPMKGHSHVYWYRQLPEEGLKFMVYLQKENIIDESGMPKERFSAEFPKEGPSILRIQQVVRGDSAAYFCASSRDSDTEAFFGQGTRLTVV.

This clonotype was counted many times. V gene TRBV7-9 combines with J gene TRBJ2-3, with D uncertain. Germline V gives CDR1 SEHNR, CDR2 FQNEAQ (reference sequence). V lost 1 base and J lost 2, with 13 bases in between. The CDR3 is 16 residues long. The CDR3 DNA sequence: TGTGCCAGCAGCTTAGTAGGACGAGGAGTCACAGATACGCAGTATTTT. Its protein product is CASSLVGRGVTDTQYF.

The genes are TRBV5-1 and TRBJ2-4; maybe TRBD2 (6 bases). The V gene's germline CDR1 is SGHRS and CDR2 YFSETQ. This CDR3 is 14 amino acids long. Deletions cut 3 bases from V and 4 bases from J, with 11 bases between. The CDR3 sequence is CASSSPGLKNIQYF. Written as DNA, the CDR3 is TGCGCCAGCAGCTCCCCGGGACTTAAAAACATTCAGTACTTC.

Many counts were recorded for this clonotype. The chain recombines TRBV2 with TRBJ2-2; D is possibly TRBD1 (5 bases). Germline values: CDR1 SNHLY, CDR2 FYNNEI. V was cut by 0 bases and J by 3 bases, with 14 bases left in between. This CDR3 spans 17 amino acids. CDR3 loop: CASSEAPRKGDTGELFF. In DNA form, the CDR3 reads TGTGCCAGCAGTGAAGCGCCGAGGAAAGGGGACACCGGGGAGCTGTTTTTT.

The chain joins TRBV7-9 to TRBJ2-3; TRBD1 aligns across 8 bases. The CDR3 has 15 amino acids. Germline values: CDR1 SEHNR, CDR2 FQNEAQ (reference sequence). With V trimmed by 5 bases and J by 5 bases, 9 bases remained unmatched. Here the CDR3 DNA reads TGTGCCAGCAGCATGGACAGGGTAGTCAAAGATACGCAGTATTTT. It yields the protein CASSMDRVVKDTQYF.

This clonotype was picked up many times. This chain connects TRBV6-8 to TRBJ2-5; D could derive from TRBD1 or TRBD2 (6 bases each). Per germline, CDR1 MNHGY and CDR2 SAAAGT. V shed 6 bases and J shed 5 bases, with 19 bases lying between them. The CDR3 has 15 amino acids. The CDR3 coding sequence is TGTGCCAGCAGCCCCCCCGGGGGCAGCGAGGAGACCCAGTACTTC. Translating gives CASSPPGGSEETQYF.

Of note for this clonotype: Given a much more abundant clone one base away, this may be a read error. The V gene is TRBV19, the J gene TRBJ1-5, with D unclear. Deletions cut 5 bases from V and 4 bases from J, with 12 bases between. The CDR3 spans 14 residues. The germline V gene encodes CDR1 LNHDA and CDR2 SQIVND (reference sequence). CDR3 coding DNA: TGTGCCAGTAGTTTGAGCTCGGGAAATCAGCCCCAGCATTTT. It yields the protein CASSLSSGNQPQHF.

This clonotype was seen repeatedly, ten times or more. The chain combines TRBV6-2 or TRBV6-3 with TRBJ1-1; 7 nucleotides agree with TRBD1. CDR1 is MNHEY and CDR2 is SVGEGT in the germline V gene. CDR3 length: 14 amino acids. Trimming removed 6 bases from V and 4 bases from J; junction bases left unmatched: 8. The CDR3 DNA is TGTGCCAGCAGGGGCCGGACAGGCACCACTGAAGCTTTCTTT. This codes for CASRGRTGTTEAFF.

This clonotype was detected ten times or more. The rearrangement uses TRBV29-1 and TRBJ1-1; tentative D call: TRBD1 (5 bases). Germline CDR1 and CDR2: SQVTM and ANQGSEA. The CDR3 length is 13 residues. V lost 5 bases and J lost 4, with 14 bases in between. The CDR3 spells CSVSDLGGTEAFF. The CDR3 coding sequence is TGCAGCGTTTCAGACTTGGGGGGCACTGAAGCTTTCTTT.

As concerns this clonotype: A read error may explain this, as a much larger clone is one base away. This sequence joins TRBV10-2 and TRBJ2-7, with 7 bases matching TRBD1. Germline CDR1 WSHSY, CDR2 SAAADI. V gave up 9 bases and J gave up 4 bases; unmatched junction bases: 12. This CDR3 contains 14 residues. The CDR3: CASNSNDREYEQYF. CDR3 sequence (DNA): TGCGCCAGTAATTCCAATGACAGGGAGTACGAGCAGTACTTC.

V and J are TRBV6-5 and TRBJ2-4; possibly TRBD1 for D (5 bases). The CDR3 consists of 14 residues. Germline CDR1 reads MNHEY; CDR2 reads SVGAGI. The CDR3 region has the DNA TGTGACGCCTCCCCCACAGGAATGTCAAACATTCAGTACTTC. Protein product: CDASPTGMSNIQYF.

This clonotype was counted between two and nine times. This chain links TRBV5-4 with TRBJ2-1; 14 bases fit TRBD2. The germline gives CDR1 SGHNT, CDR2 YYREEE (reference sequence). Trimming removed 4 bases from V and 8 bases from J; junction bases left unmatched: 5. This CDR3 contains 15 residues. As DNA, the CDR3 is TGTGCCAGCAGCATGACTAGCGGGAGGGCCGATGAGCAGTTCTTC. Translating gives CASSMTSGRADEQFF. Variable domain in full (rest from reference TRBV5-4 and TRBJ2-1): ETGVTQSPTHLIKTRGQQVTLRCSSQSGHNTVSWYQQALGQGPQFIFQYYREEENGRGNFPPRFSGLQFPNYSSELNVNALELDDSALYLCASSMTSGRADEQFFGPGTRLTVL.